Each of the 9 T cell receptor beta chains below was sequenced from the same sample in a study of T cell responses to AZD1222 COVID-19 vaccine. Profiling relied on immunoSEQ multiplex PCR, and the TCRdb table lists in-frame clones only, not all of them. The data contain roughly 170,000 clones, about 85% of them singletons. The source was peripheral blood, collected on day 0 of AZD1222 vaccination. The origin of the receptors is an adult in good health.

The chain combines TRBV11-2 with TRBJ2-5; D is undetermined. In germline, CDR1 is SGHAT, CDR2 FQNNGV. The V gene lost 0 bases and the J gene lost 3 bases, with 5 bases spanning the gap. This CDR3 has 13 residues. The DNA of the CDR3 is TGTGCCAGCAGCTTAGACAGGAAAGAGACCCAGTACTTC. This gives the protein CASSLDRKETQYF. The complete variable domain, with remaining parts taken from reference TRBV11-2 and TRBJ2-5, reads EAGVAQSPRYKIIEKRQSVAFWCNPISGHATLYWYQQILGQGPKLLIQFQNNGVVDDSQLPKDRFSAERLKGVDSTLKIQPAKLEDSAVYLCASSLDRKETQYFGPGTRLLVL.

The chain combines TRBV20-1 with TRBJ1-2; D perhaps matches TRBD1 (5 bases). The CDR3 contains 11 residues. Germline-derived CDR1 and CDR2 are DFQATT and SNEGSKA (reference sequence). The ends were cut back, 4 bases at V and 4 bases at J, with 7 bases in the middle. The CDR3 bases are TGCAGTGCTAAAGACAGCTATGGCTACACCTTC. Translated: CSAKDSYGYTF.

The CDR3 spells CASSSKTQVGYTF. The DNA for the CDR3 is TGTGCCAGCAGCTCAAAGACGCAGGTTGGCTACACCTTC. J is TRBJ1-2 and V is TRBV3-1 (or the pseudogene TRBV3-2), with no clear D. The CDR3 extends over 13 amino acids. Trimming cost V 5 bases and J 7 bases, with 14 bases left between them. Germline CDR1 reads LGHDT; CDR2 reads YNNKEL (reference sequence).

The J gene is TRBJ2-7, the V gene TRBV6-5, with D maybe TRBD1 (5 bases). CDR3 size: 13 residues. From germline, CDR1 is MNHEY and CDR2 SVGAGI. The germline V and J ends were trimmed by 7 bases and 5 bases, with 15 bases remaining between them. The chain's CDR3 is CASTQGIPDEQYF. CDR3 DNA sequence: TGTGCCAGCACCCAGGGCATACCCGACGAGCAGTACTTC.

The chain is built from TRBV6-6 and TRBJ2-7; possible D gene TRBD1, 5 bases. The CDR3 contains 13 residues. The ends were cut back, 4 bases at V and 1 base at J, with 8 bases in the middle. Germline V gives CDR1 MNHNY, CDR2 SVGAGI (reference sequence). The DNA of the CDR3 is TGTGCCAGCAGTTCGACAGATTCCTACGAGCAGTACTTC. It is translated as CASSSTDSYEQYF.

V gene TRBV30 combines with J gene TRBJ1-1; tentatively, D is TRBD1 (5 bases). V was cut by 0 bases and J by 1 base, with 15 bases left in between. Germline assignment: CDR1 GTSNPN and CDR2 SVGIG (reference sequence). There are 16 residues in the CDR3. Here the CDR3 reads CAWSVREGVRNTEAFF. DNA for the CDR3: TGTGCCTGGAGTGTACGGGAAGGGGTGAGGAACACTGAAGCTTTCTTT.

Here the CDR3 reads CASRGSSQPQHF. The CDR3 DNA sequence: TGTGCCAGCAGAGGGTCTAGTCAGCCCCAGCATTTT. The chain has TRBV12-3 or TRBV12-4 and TRBJ1-5; D uncertain. V lost 6 bases, J lost 6 bases, and 9 bases lay in between. This CDR3 spans 12 amino acids.

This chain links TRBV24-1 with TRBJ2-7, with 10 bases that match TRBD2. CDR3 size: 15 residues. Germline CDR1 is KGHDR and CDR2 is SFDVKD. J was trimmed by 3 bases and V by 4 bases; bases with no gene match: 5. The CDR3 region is CATSDPSGSGYEQYF. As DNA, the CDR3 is TGTGCCACCAGTGACCCTAGCGGGAGTGGCTACGAGCAGTACTTC.

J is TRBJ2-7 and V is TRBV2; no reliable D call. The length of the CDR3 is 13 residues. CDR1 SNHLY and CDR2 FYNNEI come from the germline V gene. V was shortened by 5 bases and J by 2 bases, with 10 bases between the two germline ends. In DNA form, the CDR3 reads TGTGCCAGCAGTACACCCAGAGCCTACGAGCAGTACTTC. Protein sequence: CASSTPRAYEQYF.